This TCR beta chain was captured by sequencing in a study of T cells in tuberculosis. Study-wide background: Samples predate treatment or fall within its first 7 days. Study results and caveats: GEM motif frequencies gave about 70% accuracy; the GMM repertoire gave about 87%. Cases with active tuberculosis were adults, while controls were adolescents.

Time point: new active TB diagnosis, blood taken before or within 7 days of starting treatment. Each donor contributed 90,000 to 100,000 T cells on average, unsorted. The protocol was immunoSEQ multiplex PCR, while the TCRdb copy is restricted to in-frame clones and leaves out a portion. Altogether about 34,000 clones are present, 93% being singletons, with the ten largest covering roughly 10%. On this clone itself: Antigen: not known.

Specimen: PBMCs, collected at tuberculosis diagnosis. The receptor's source is an adult with tuberculosis.

CDR3 sequence reads: CASSFPRRDSVYEQYF. The CDR3 DNA is TGTGCCAGCAGTTTCCCCCGGCGCGACTCCGTCTACGAGCAGTACTTC. The V and J genes are TRBV28 and TRBJ2-7; D is undetermined. CDR1 is MDHEN, CDR2 SYDVKM, per germline. CDR3 size: 16 residues. Trimming shortened V by 3 bases and J by 3 bases, and 18 bases separated the two germline ends.